This TCR beta chain was identified during a study of T cell responses to AZD1222 COVID-19 vaccine. Only in-frame clones appear in the TCRdb table, and some are missing; sequencing was by immunoSEQ multiplex PCR. The sample includes 110,000 or so clones, more than 85% of them seen just once. The CDR3 spans 15 residues. CDR1 and CDR2 from the germline V gene are SGHDT and YYEEEE. V lost 4 bases to trimming and J lost 8 bases, with 19 bases between them. This clone was picked up one time. Antigen specificity is unknown. Findings and caveats of the study: Only five or six individuals given AZD1222 were seropositive at baseline. Compared with day 0, the breadth and depth of the Spike-specific TCR repertoire rose significantly after two doses of AZD1222.

The material was peripheral blood, obtained on day 0 of AZD1222 vaccination. This TCR came from an adult in good health. The V and J genes are TRBV5-6 and TRBJ1-5, with D unclear. CDR3 DNA: TGTGCCAGCAGCCTGCTTTCATCGAGAGTGGAGCCCCAGCATTTT. It codes for CASSLLSSRVEPQHF.